Following are 18 T cell receptor beta chains from one sample sequenced in a study of blood T cell repertoires in COVID-19 (dated by TCRdb to 2018 to 2021). The method behind the library was the immunoSEQ multiplex PCR assay. Sourced from immuneACCESS, this table was stored by TCRdb with only in-frame sequences that have V and J called. A share of the clones is absent; for the studies checked, an unresolved V gene accounts for under half, and the remainder has no known explanation. The sample table lists about 180,000 clones, 80% of them with a count of one. The biggest ten clones account for around an eighth of the sample. Source material: PBMCs or T cells enriched from blood (not recorded which). The receptors here all came from a man in his 60s who had been exposed to COVID-19.

The rearrangement uses TRBV5-1 and TRBJ2-1; perhaps TRBD2 as D (5 bases). Germline V CDR1 and CDR2: SGHRS, YFSETQ. V was pared by 3 bases and J by 0 bases, with 13 bases between. This CDR3 region has 16 residues. CDR3 amino acids: CASSSGLMSSYNEQFF. CDR3 DNA sequence: TGCGCCAGCAGCTCCGGACTGATGAGCTCCTACAATGAGCAGTTCTTC.

This clone was seen a few times. The V gene is TRBV7-8, the J gene TRBJ1-3; D remains ambiguous. V was clipped by 1 base and J by 0 bases, with 7 bases between them. The CDR3 totals 15 residues. Germline values: CDR1 SGHVS, CDR2 FQNEAQ. CDR3 in amino acids: CASSLGGFSGNTIYF. As DNA, the CDR3 is TGTGCCAGCAGCTTAGGAGGATTCTCTGGAAACACCATATATTTT.

The gene calls are TRBV6-1 and TRBJ2-4; no clear D gene. The ends were cut back, 3 bases at V and 8 bases at J, with 11 bases in the middle. Germline CDR1 and CDR2: MNHNS and SASEGT. The CDR3 spans 13 residues. This chain's CDR3 is CASSDGLRDIQYF. Here the CDR3 DNA reads TGTGCCAGCAGTGATGGCCTCCGGGACATTCAGTACTTC.

This clone was found a few times. V is TRBV11-2 and J is TRBJ1-2; 9 nucleotides match TRBD1. V was pared by 3 bases and J by 4 bases, with 18 bases of the junction left unmatched. This CDR3 region has 19 residues. Germline V gene sequence: CDR1 SGHAT, CDR2 FQNNGV. DNA of the CDR3: TGTGCCAGCAGCTTCTCCGGGACAGGGTTTTCTTGGGGTCGCTATGGCTACACCTTC. Protein product: CASSFSGTGFSWGRYGYTF.

This clone was seen a single time. The rearrangement uses TRBV11-2 and TRBJ2-1, with TRBD2 identical over 15 bases. Germline V gene data show CDR1 as SGHAT and CDR2 as FQNNGV. V shed 5 bases and J 7 bases; nucleotides not matched to a gene: 6. This CDR3 comprises 16 residues. The chain's CDR3 is CASSRGTSGRHNEQFF. For the CDR3, the DNA is TGTGCCAGCAGCCGCGGGACTAGCGGGAGGCATAATGAGCAGTTCTTC.

The J gene is TRBJ1-1, the V gene TRBV7-2, with a weak D call TRBD1 (5 bases). The ends were cut back, 5 bases at V and 1 base at J, with 11 bases in the middle. This CDR3 region has 14 residues. Per germline, CDR1 SGHTA and CDR2 FQGNSA. CDR3 in amino acids: CASSIGQANTEAFF. CDR3 in DNA: TGTGCCAGCAGCATCGGACAAGCGAACACTGAAGCTTTCTTT.

The chain has TRBV5-1 and TRBJ2-2; no reliable D call. The CDR3 runs 15 residues. CDR1 is SGHRS, CDR2 YFSETQ, per germline. Trimming left V 0 bases short and J 1 base short, with 7 bases between. DNA for the CDR3: TGCGCCAGCAGCTTGGTTCCGGTGAACACCGGGGAGCTGTTTTTT. Encoded protein: CASSLVPVNTGELFF.

This clone has a single count. The chain joins TRBV30 to TRBJ2-3; 8 nucleotides align to TRBD1. This CDR3 is 14 amino acids long. From germline, CDR1 is GTSNPN and CDR2 SVGIG (reference sequence). Trimming cost V 8 bases and J 1 base; bases outside gene matches: 8. The CDR3 coding sequence is TGTGCCGGTACAGGGGGAACTGGCACAGATACGCAGTATTTT. It codes for CAGTGGTGTDTQYF.

The CDR3, as DNA: TGTGCCAGCAGTTTAAGGACAGGGGTAACAGATACGCAGTATTTT. Amino acid sequence: CASSLRTGVTDTQYF. The genes are TRBV27 and TRBJ2-3, with 9 nucleotides matching TRBD1. The CDR3 spans 15 residues. The J segment lost 3 bases and the V segment lost 2 bases, leaving 3 bases of the junction unmatched. Germline V gene lookup returns CDR1 MNHEY and CDR2 SMNVEV (reference sequence).

The chain is built from TRBV12-5 and TRBJ2-1; D is uncertain. Per the germline V gene, CDR1 is LGHNT and CDR2 is FRNRAP. The CDR3 extends over 11 amino acids. Trimming removed 6 bases at V and 7 bases at J, with 7 bases between. CDR3 protein: CASGTSNEQFF. Here the CDR3 DNA reads TGTGCTAGTGGAACTTCAAATGAGCAGTTCTTC.

The rearrangement links TRBV6-2 or TRBV6-3 to TRBJ1-4, with D perhaps matching TRBD1 (6 bases). CDR1 and CDR2 (germline): MNHEY, SVGEGT. V was trimmed by 4 bases and J by 3 bases, leaving 12 bases between them. The CDR3 extends over 15 amino acids. This CDR3 is CASSSTGTPNEKLFF. CDR3 DNA sequence: TGTGCCAGCAGTTCGACCGGGACACCTAATGAAAAACTGTTTTTT.

The V and J genes are TRBV7-2 and TRBJ2-1; TRBD2 matches 11 bases. The CDR3 is made up of 15 amino acids. After removal of 3 bases from V and 15 bases from J, the junction contained 13 bases not matched to a gene. The germline CDR1 and CDR2 sequences are SGHTA and FQGNSA. Written as DNA, the CDR3 is TGTGCCAGCAGCTTTCAGCCGGGACTAGCGGCCCTCCCGTTCTTC. Its translation: CASSFQPGLAALPFF.

This clone has only one observation. The chain links TRBV28 to TRBJ1-2; tentatively, D is TRBD1 (6 bases). Between the trimmed V and J ends, which lost 4 bases and 1 base, there was a span of 10 bases. There are 14 residues in the CDR3. The germline CDR1 and CDR2 sequences are MDHEN and SYDVKM. The CDR3 protein is CASSWVDSNYGYTF. CDR3 DNA: TGTGCCAGCAGTTGGGTGGACAGTAACTATGGCTACACCTTC.

The chain recombines TRBV29-1 with TRBJ1-2; 8 bases are a match to TRBD1. V dropped 6 bases and J dropped 4; count of bases not matched to a gene: 4. The CDR3 contains 12 residues. Germline CDR1 SQVTM, CDR2 ANQGSEA. The DNA of the CDR3 is TGCAGCGTGACAGGGGATGGCTATGGCTACACCTTC. Protein product: CSVTGDGYGYTF.

This chain connects TRBV27 to TRBJ2-1; the match to TRBD2 covers 7 bases. CDR3 length: 15 amino acids. Germline V CDR1 and CDR2: MNHEY, SMNVEV (reference sequence). V lost 1 base, J lost 5 bases, and 5 bases stayed unmatched. CDR3 sequence (DNA): TGTGCCAGCAGTTTATTTGCGGGAGTCCACAATGAGCAGTTCTTC. This codes for CASSLFAGVHNEQFF.

The rearrangement joins TRBV6-5 to TRBJ2-5; D is undetermined. Between the trimmed V and J ends, which lost 5 bases and 3 bases, there was a span of 4 bases. Germline V gene data show CDR1 as MNHEY and CDR2 as SVGAGI. This CDR3 spans 11 amino acids. The CDR3, as DNA: TGTGCCAGCAGTCCCAAAGAGACCCAGTACTTC. Translating it yields CASSPKETQYF.

Comment on this clone: Within the sample, other DNA sequences also encode this same CDR3. The chain is built from TRBV30 and TRBJ1-3; possibly TRBD1 for D (5 bases). This CDR3 comprises 15 residues. V was clipped by 3 bases and J by 0 bases, with 12 bases between them. The germline gives CDR1 GTSNPN, CDR2 SVGIG (reference sequence). CDR3 coding DNA: TGTGCCTGGAGCGGCGTGGGGGGCTCTGGAAACACCATATATTTT. It is translated as CAWSGVGGSGNTIYF. Full variable domain (outside the CDR3, taken from reference TRBV30 and TRBJ1-3): SQTIHQWPATLVQPVGSPLSLECTVEGTSNPNLYWYRQAAGRGLQLLFYSVGIGQISSEVPQNLSASRPQDRQFILSSKKLLLSDSGFYLCAWSGVGGSGNTIYFGEGSWLTVV.

This clone has just one count. This chain links TRBV7-6 with TRBJ1-3; TRBD1 matches 9 bases. From germline, CDR1 is SGHVS and CDR2 FNYEAQ. CDR3 length: 18 residues. J lost 0 bases, V lost 5 bases, and 11 bases had no gene match. The CDR3 bases are TGTGCCAGCAGCCAAACGTTTCCGGGACAGGGCTCTGGAAACACCATATATTTT. Protein sequence: CASSQTFPGQGSGNTIYF. Supplemented by reference TRBV7-6 and TRBJ1-3, the full variable domain reads GAGVSQSPRYKVTKRGQDVALRCDPISGHVSLYWYRQALGQGPEFLTYFNYEAQQDKSGLPNDRFSAERPEGSISTLTIQRTEQRDSAMYRCASSQTFPGQGSGNTIYFGEGSWLTVV.